The rows below give T cell receptor beta chains drawn from one sample of a study of cytotoxic CD8 clonotypes in ibrutinib-treated CLL. Using immunoSEQ multiplex PCR, the repertoire was profiled, and TCRdb retains in-frame clones only, with some absent. The profile covers roughly 150,000 clones, with 84% appearing a single time and about 4.5% taken by the ten largest. The source material was PBMCs, sampled after 24 months of ibrutinib treatment. The source is a human donor with chronic lymphocytic leukemia. The CDR3 runs from the conserved cysteine through the conserved F or W. A D gene is named only where the DNA matches it firmly. Clone size is shown for a subset of rows, as once, few, many or a class of expanded clone.

clone_size j_call d_call v_call cdr3_nt cdr3_aa
. TRBJ2-7 TRBD1 TRBV6-5 TGTGCCAGCAGTCCCCCCAGACAGGGGAGAGCCGAGCAGTACTTC CASSPPRQGRAEQYF
. TRBJ2-6 TRBD1 TRBV12-5 TGTGCTAGTGGACCCGGGACAGGGAATCCTGGGGCCAACGTCCTGACTTTC CASGPGTGNPGANVLTF
. TRBJ1-2 . TRBV7-2 TGTGCCAGCAGCCGATCGACTGGCTACACCTTC CASSRSTGYTF
few TRBJ2-7 . TRBV7-3 TGTGCCAGCAGCCGGGACATTCGCTACGAGCAGTACTTC CASSRDIRYEQYF
. TRBJ1-4 . TRBV30 TGTGCCTGGAGTGTAACGCAAGAATGGAATGAAAAACTGTTTTTT CAWSVTQEWNEKLFF
few TRBJ1-1 . TRBV5-1 TGCGCCAGCAGCAAAGGGCCGAGACAGAAGAACACTGAAGCTTTCTTT CASSKGPRQKNTEAFF
. TRBJ1-1 TRBD1 TRBV6-5 TGTGCCAGCAGTCGACAGGGAGGCACTGAAGCTTTCTTT CASSRQGGTEAFF
. TRBJ1-1 . TRBV6-1 TGTGCCAGCCTTCCCGAGCGGAACACTGAAGCTTTCTTT CASLPERNTEAFF
few TRBJ1-1 TRBD1 TRBV30 TGTGCCTTTTTACGGGACAGGCCAAGGGAAGCTTTCTTT CAFLRDRPREAFF
once TRBJ2-6 TRBD1 TRBV5-1 TGCGCCAGCACTCGGGACAGGGGGTCCGGGGCCAACGTCCTGACTTTC CASTRDRGSGANVLTF
. TRBJ2-7 . TRBV6-4 TGTGCCAGCAGTGTCCAGCAGGGTCCCTCCTACGAGCAGTACTTC CASSVQQGPSYEQYF
. TRBJ1-1 TRBD1 TRBV9 TGTGCCAGCAGACCGACAGGGCCAGCGGTAACTGAAGCTTTCTTT CASRPTGPAVTEAFF
. TRBJ1-5 . TRBV28 TGTGCCAGCAGTTCGACAGGCCGCAGCAATCAGCCCCAGCATTTT CASSSTGRSNQPQHF
. TRBJ2-7 TRBD1 TRBV7-9 TGTGCCAGCAGCATCACCGGGACAGCACCCTCCTACGAGCAGTACTTC CASSITGTAPSYEQYF
. TRBJ1-4 . TRBV11-2 TGTGCCAGCAGCTTCGGCCAGGGAAGGGAAAAACTGTTTTTT CASSFGQGREKLFF
once TRBJ2-7 TRBD1 TRBV30 TGTGCCTCGACAGGGGCGGCCTACGAGCAGTACTTC CASTGAAYEQYF
. TRBJ1-1 TRBD1 TRBV14 TGTGCCAGCAGCCAAGATCACAGGGGCACTGAAGCTTTCTTT CASSQDHRGTEAFF
once TRBJ1-6 . TRBV30 TGTGCCTGGAGTGTACGACCGAGCTCCTATAATTCACCCCTCCACTTT CAWSVRPSSYNSPLHF
. TRBJ1-2 . TRBV5-1 TGCGCCAGCAGCTTTTCGGGACCCTATGGCTACACCTTC CASSFSGPYGYTF
. TRBJ2-4 TRBD2 TRBV7-9 TGTGCCAGCAGCTTAGGAAGCGGGGGAGCCAAAAACATTCAGTACTTC CASSLGSGGAKNIQYF
. TRBJ2-1 . TRBV7-9 TGTGCCAGCAGCTTAGGGTGGGGCGCAGGGGTGGTCAATGAGCAGTTCTTC CASSLGWGAGVVNEQFF
. TRBJ2-7 . TRBV5-4 TGTGCCAGCAGCTCAGGCGCCGAGCAGTACTTC CASSSGAEQYF
. TRBJ2-2 . TRBV2 TGTGCCAGCAGTGGTCAGGGTTACACCGGGGAGCTGTTTTTT CASSGQGYTGELFF
. TRBJ2-7 . TRBV4-2 TGTGCCAGCAGCCAAGATCCCGGGGTACAGGACATCTACGAGCAGTACTTC CASSQDPGVQDIYEQYF
. TRBJ1-4 . TRBV11-2 TGTGCCAGCAGCTTAGTTGTGGAGGCTGCAACTAATGAAAAACTGTTTTTT CASSLVVEAATNEKLFF
few TRBJ1-4 . TRBV18 TGTGCCAGCTCACCTATCCGCCGCCCGACAGAGCCTTTTGAAAAACTGTTTTTT CASSPIRRPTEPFEKLFF
. TRBJ2-7 TRBD2 TRBV5-3 TGTGCCAGAAGCTTGGGACTAGCGGGAGGGCCCTACGAGCAGTACTTC CARSLGLAGGPYEQYF